Listed below are T cell receptor beta chains from one sample, sequenced in a study of T cell repertoires and HLA-DP antigens. Which antigens these TCRs recognize remains unknown. Only in-frame clones appear in the TCRdb table, and some are missing; sequencing was by immunoSEQ multiplex PCR. The sample yields over 100,000 clones, 90% to 95% seen once. Sequences were obtained from CD4+ T cells from PBMCs. The source is a young woman in good health and CMV-seronegative. CDR3s include the opening cysteine and the closing phenylalanine or tryptophan. Fields, in order: V gene, clone size, J gene, D gene, CDR3 protein, CDR3 DNA. D genes are given only for firm matches. Clone size is stated in some rows and not others, as once, few, many or a class when expanded.

V: TRBV5-4
size: .
J: TRBJ1-2
D: .
CDR3: CASSLDGVGGYTF
DNA: TGTGCCAGCAGCCTGGACGGAGTAGGGGGCTACACCTTC

V: TRBV4-2
size: .
J: TRBJ2-1
D: TRBD1
CDR3: CASSQDPGQGARNEQFF
DNA: TGTGCCAGCAGCCAAGACCCGGGACAGGGGGCTAGGAATGAGCAGTTCTTC

V: TRBV6-1
size: .
J: TRBJ2-1
D: .
CDR3: CASSASGARQFF
DNA: TGTGCCAGCAGTGCCTCGGGGGCACGGCAGTTCTTC

V: TRBV4-1
size: .
J: TRBJ1-1
D: .
CDR3: CASSQDQWKIGGRADTEAFF
DNA: TGCGCCAGCAGCCAAGATCAATGGAAGATTGGGGGCCGTGCCGACACTGAAGCTTTCTTT

V: TRBV27
size: once
J: TRBJ2-7
D: .
CDR3: CASSLRGQGGYEQYF
DNA: TGTGCCAGCAGTTTAAGGGGCCAAGGGGGATACGAGCAGTACTTC

V: TRBV7-3
size: .
J: TRBJ2-1
D: .
CDR3: CASSLMELKGINEQFF
DNA: TGTGCCAGCAGCTTAATGGAGTTAAAGGGAATCAATGAGCAGTTCTTC

V: TRBV28
size: .
J: TRBJ2-2
D: .
CDR3: CASSSSTLNTGELFF
DNA: TGTGCCAGCAGCTCCTCGACATTGAACACCGGGGAGCTGTTTTTT

V: TRBV7-9
size: .
J: TRBJ2-3
D: TRBD2
CDR3: CASSLRPTGRASTDTQYF
DNA: TGTGCCAGCAGCTTAAGGCCAACGGGGAGGGCTAGCACAGATACGCAGTATTTT

V: TRBV28
size: .
J: TRBJ1-5
D: .
CDR3: CASSEAAGQPQHF
DNA: TGTGCCAGCTCGGAAGCAGCGGGTCAGCCCCAGCATTTT

V: TRBV7-2
size: .
J: TRBJ2-1
D: TRBD2
CDR3: CASSRLAAGSYNEQFF
DNA: TGTGCCAGCAGCCGACTAGCGGCGGGCTCCTACAATGAGCAGTTCTTC

V: TRBV5-5
size: .
J: TRBJ2-1
D: .
CDR3: CASSLSDYLEQFF
DNA: TGTGCCAGCAGCTTGTCTGATTATCTTGAGCAGTTCTTC

V: TRBV5-1
size: .
J: TRBJ2-7
D: TRBD1
CDR3: CASNNSVGTEGYEQYF
DNA: TGCGCCAGCAACAATTCTGTCGGGACAGAAGGATACGAGCAGTACTTC

V: TRBV19
size: .
J: TRBJ1-6
D: .
CDR3: CATQRGDLGSPLHF
DNA: TGTGCCACCCAGCGGGGGGATCTTGGTTCACCCCTCCACTTT

V: TRBV18
size: once
J: TRBJ1-3
D: .
CDR3: CASSPNWGSGNTIYF
DNA: TGTGCCAGCTCACCGAACTGGGGCTCTGGAAACACCATATATTTT

V: TRBV29-1
size: .
J: TRBJ2-6
D: TRBD1
CDR3: CSVGPTGSLSGANVLTF
DNA: TGCAGCGTTGGCCCGACAGGGTCCCTCTCTGGGGCCAACGTCCTGACTTTC

V: TRBV27
size: .
J: TRBJ2-7
D: .
CDR3: CASSSTSSYEQYF
DNA: TGTGCCAGCAGTTCCACTAGCTCCTACGAGCAGTACTTC

V: TRBV28
size: .
J: TRBJ1-2
D: TRBD1
CDR3: CASRGQGRLYGYTF
DNA: TGTGCCAGCAGGGGACAGGGCCGGTTGTATGGCTACACCTTC

V: TRBV28
size: .
J: TRBJ1-4
D: TRBD1
CDR3: CASSSATGGSTNEKLFF
DNA: TGTGCCAGCAGTTCCGCGACAGGGGGCTCTACTAATGAAAAACTGTTTTTT

V: TRBV27
size: .
J: TRBJ2-3
D: TRBD1
CDR3: CASSPLRFWDRGTDTQYF
DNA: TGTGCCAGCAGCCCCTTACGATTTTGGGACAGGGGGACAGATACGCAGTATTTT

V: TRBV29-1
size: .
J: TRBJ1-1
D: TRBD1
CDR3: CSVDRGNTEAFF
DNA: TGCAGCGTTGACAGGGGGAATACTGAAGCTTTCTTT

V: TRBV7-7
size: .
J: TRBJ2-5
D: .
CDR3: CASSFTPRGQGTGTQYF
DNA: TGTGCTAGCAGCTTCACCCCCCGGGGGCAGGGGACCGGGACCCAGTACTTC

V: TRBV5-4
size: .
J: TRBJ1-2
D: TRBD1
CDR3: CASSLVRGQGNYGYTF
DNA: TGTGCCAGCAGCTTGGTTAGGGGACAGGGAAACTATGGCTACACCTTC

V: TRBV7-3
size: .
J: TRBJ2-3
D: TRBD1
CDR3: CASSQGGQGTDTQYF
DNA: TGTGCCAGCAGCCAAGGGGGACAGGGCACAGATACGCAGTATTTT

V: TRBV5-4
size: .
J: TRBJ2-5
D: TRBD2
CDR3: CASSLSSGGGTQYF
DNA: TGTGCCAGCAGCTTATCTAGCGGGGGGGGGACCCAGTACTTC